What follows describes a single T cell receptor beta chain. As yet, its antigen is unknown. The data were obtained in a study of CD8 T cells in Susac syndrome. General study points: TCR sequencing and HLA analysis covered a relatively small number of individuals.

With random hexamers, roughly 0.45 to 1 ug RNA was reverse transcribed. The authors amplified TCR beta CDR3 across 54 Vbeta and 13 Jbeta using immunoSEQ multiplex PCR. Via MiXCR, TCRdb re-called the immunoSEQ multiplex PCR reads, giving one row per CDR3 protein. The table includes 170,000 or so distinct CDR3 sequences, more than 95% detected once. Trimming removed 2 bases from V and 0 bases from J, with 8 bases in between. Germline V gene lookup returns CDR1 MNHNS and CDR2 SASEGT. CDR3 size: 15 residues. The receptor's source is a human donor with Susac syndrome. The chain couples TRBV6-1 to TRBJ2-1, with D possibly TRBD2 on 5 matching bases. Sequencing input: CD4+ T cells from PBMCs. This CDR3 is CASSELGSSYNEQFF. CDR3 DNA: TGTGCCAGCAGTGAATTAGGGAGCTCCTACAATGAGCAGTTCTTC.